This T cell receptor beta chain was obtained from a study of lymphopenia after photon versus proton radiotherapy. The germline CDR1 and CDR2 sequences are MDHEN and SYDVKM. The CDR3 contains 13 residues. V was shortened by 5 bases and J by 6 bases, with 11 bases between the two germline ends. Repertoires were generated with immunoSEQ multiplex PCR, while TCRdb's copy carries only in-frame clones and drops some. The data show around 23,000 clones, 85% to 95% seen once. Concerning this clone: Its target is not known.

Study-level results: Relative stability marked proton patients; photon patients lost diversity and naive cells. A bigger post-nadir fall in TCR diversity correlated inversely with survival time in deceased patients.

The sequence was collected from a woman in her seventies with pancreatic cancer. Some clones in this sample may be carry-over from other donors' samples. This specimen was peripheral blood, taken from a patient treated with proton-based radiotherapy. V is TRBV28 and J is TRBJ2-4; D is uncertain. The CDR3 bases are TGTGCCAGCAGTCCCGACGGAATAAACATTCAGTACTTC. This sequence encodes CASSPDGINIQYF.